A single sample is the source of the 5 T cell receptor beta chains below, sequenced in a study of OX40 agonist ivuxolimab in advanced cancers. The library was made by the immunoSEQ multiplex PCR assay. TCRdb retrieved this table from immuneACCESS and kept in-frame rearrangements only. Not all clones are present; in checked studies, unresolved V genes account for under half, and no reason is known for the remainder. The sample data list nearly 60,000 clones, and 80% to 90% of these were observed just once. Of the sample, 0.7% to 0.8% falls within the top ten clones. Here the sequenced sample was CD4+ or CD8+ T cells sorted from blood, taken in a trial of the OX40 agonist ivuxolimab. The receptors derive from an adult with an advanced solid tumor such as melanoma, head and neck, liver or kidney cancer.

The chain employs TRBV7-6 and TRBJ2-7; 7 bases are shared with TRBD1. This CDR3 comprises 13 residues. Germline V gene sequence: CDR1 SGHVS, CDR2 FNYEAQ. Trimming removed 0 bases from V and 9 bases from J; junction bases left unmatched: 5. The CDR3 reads CASSLAKGGGQYF. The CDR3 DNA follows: TGTGCCAGCAGCTTAGCCAAAGGGGGCGGGCAGTACTTC.

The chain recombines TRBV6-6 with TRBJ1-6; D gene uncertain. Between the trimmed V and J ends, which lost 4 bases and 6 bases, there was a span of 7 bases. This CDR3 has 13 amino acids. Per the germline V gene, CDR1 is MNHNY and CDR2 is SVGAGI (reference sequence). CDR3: CASSSRINSPLHF. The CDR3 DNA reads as TGTGCCAGCAGTTCCCGGATTAATTCACCCCTCCACTTT.

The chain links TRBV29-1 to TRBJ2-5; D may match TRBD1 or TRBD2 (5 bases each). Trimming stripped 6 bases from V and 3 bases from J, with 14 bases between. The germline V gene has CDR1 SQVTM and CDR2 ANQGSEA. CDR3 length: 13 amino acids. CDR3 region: CSVRGDGKETQYF. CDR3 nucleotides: TGCAGCGTCCGAGGGGACGGCAAAGAGACCCAGTACTTC.

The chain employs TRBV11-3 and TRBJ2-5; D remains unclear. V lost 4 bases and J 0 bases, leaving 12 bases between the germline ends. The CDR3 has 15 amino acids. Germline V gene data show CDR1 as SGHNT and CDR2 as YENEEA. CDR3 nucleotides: TGTGCCAGCAGCTCCCGTTTAGCCGACCAAGAGACCCAGTACTTC. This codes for CASSSRLADQETQYF.

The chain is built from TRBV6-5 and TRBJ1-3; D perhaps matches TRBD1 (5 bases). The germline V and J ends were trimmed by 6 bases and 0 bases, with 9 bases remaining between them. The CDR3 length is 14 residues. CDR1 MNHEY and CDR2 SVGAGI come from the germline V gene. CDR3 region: CASRRQFSGNTIYF. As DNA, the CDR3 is TGTGCCAGCAGACGACAGTTCTCTGGAAACACCATATATTTT.